The source of this TCR beta chain is a study of T cells in Graves' hyperthyroidism and ophthalmopathy. There are 15 residues in the CDR3. Per germline, CDR1 ENHRY and CDR2 SYGVKD. V was pared by 6 bases and J by 6 bases, with 15 bases between. This clonotype was recorded at least ten times. RNA transcripts served as the template for amplifying TCR beta CDR3 regions. Researchers ran a first-round RT-PCR on the TCR CDR3 using the HTBI primer set. Each CDR3 protein gets one entry after TCRdb re-called the multiplex PCR reads with MiXCR. The table lists approximately 360,000 distinct CDR3 sequences, around a sixth of them singletons.

Sequencing was carried out using blood. The chain carries TRBV10-3 and TRBJ1-6; D not certain. This clonotype was obtained from a woman aged 18-30 years with Graves' hyperthyroidism that later progressed to Graves' ophthalmopathy. DNA for the CDR3: TGTGCCATCAGGGACCGGGCAGACCCTAATTCACCCCTCCACTTT. Translating it yields CAIRDRADPNSPLHF.